One T cell receptor (gamma chain) is described in this entry. It has no known antigen specificity. Within one base of it there is no much larger clone, and no base qualities were kept. This entry is derived from a study of human gamma delta and Vdelta1 T cells listed by TCRdb under 2018. With respect to the entire study: In this study, the researchers looked at Delta One T cells, which are Vd1+ gamma-delta T cells, to see how well they work as cytotoxic effectors against acute myeloid leukemia. What the study reported, not specific to this receptor: According to the report, Delta One T cells were polyclonal and showed broad cytotoxic targeting of acute myeloid leukemia.

Ends trimmed: V by 5 bases, J by 5 bases; bases unmatched to a gene: 6. The CDR3 runs 12 amino acids, cysteine and phenylalanine included. Of all the DNA, just the CDR3 is kept, 36 bases in frame from base 1. The germline V gene gives CDR1 as VENAVY and CDR2 as YDSYNSRV. Library prep was done by PCR. The sample was run on an Illumina MiSeq. After TCRdb called clones again from the public reads with CATT, rows with identical DNA were merged. The sample table holds 7,000 to 10,000 gamma-chain clones, of which around 45% were seen once. The ten biggest clones cover over 2% of the sample. Sequencing used Vdelta1 gamma-delta T cells from blood grown in culture (DOT cells). Taken with the paper, the label for cell subset or site translates to: Delta One T cells, in vitro expanded/differentiated Vd1+ gamma-delta T cells. This TCR derives from a human donor in good health. The sequence is built from TRGV8 and TRGJ1 or TRGJ2. For the CDR3, the sequence is CATWALNYKKLF. The nucleotide sequence reads as follows: TGTGCCACCTGGGCCCTCAATTATAAGAAACTCTTT.